The present entry profiles one TCR beta chain with its context. Its specificity is not known. This may be a read error, as it is one base from a much larger clone. V lost 3 bases and J lost 5, with 16 bases in between. This CDR3 has 14 amino acids. Looked up from germline, CDR1 is DFQATT and CDR2 is SNEGSKA (reference sequence). The data originate from a study of blood T cells in healthy people across ages. Study-level findings and limits: Per-million-T-cell TCR beta diversity fell roughly linearly with age.

Primers used in a second PCR of about 7 to 12 cycles were a sample-barcoded 5' primer and a J-beta primer mix. TCRdb itself ran the 5' RACE reads through MiXCR, one entry per CDR3 protein. The table has hundreds of thousands of distinct CDR3 sequences, around 26% seen once; the top ten hold around 16%. The V and J genes are TRBV20-1 and TRBJ1-2, with a tentative D call TRBD1 (5 bases). This sequence originates from a woman aged 80 or over in good health. The sequenced sample was blood. The CDR3 sequence is CSASGQGPCYGYTF. In DNA form, the CDR3 reads TGCAGTGCTAGTGGTCAGGGACCATGTTATGGCTACACCTTC.